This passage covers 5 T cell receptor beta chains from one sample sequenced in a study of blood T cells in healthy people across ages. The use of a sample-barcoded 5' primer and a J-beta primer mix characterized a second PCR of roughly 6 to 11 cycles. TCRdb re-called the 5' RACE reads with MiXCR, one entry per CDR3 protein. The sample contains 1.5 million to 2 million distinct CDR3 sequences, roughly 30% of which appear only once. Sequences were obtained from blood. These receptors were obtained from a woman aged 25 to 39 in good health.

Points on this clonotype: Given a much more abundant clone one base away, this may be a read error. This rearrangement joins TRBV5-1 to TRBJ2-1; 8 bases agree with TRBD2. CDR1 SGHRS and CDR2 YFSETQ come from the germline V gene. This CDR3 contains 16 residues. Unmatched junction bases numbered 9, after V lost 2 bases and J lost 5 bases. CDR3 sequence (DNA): TGCGCCAGCAGCTTCTTGACAGCGGGGGTTAACAATGAGCAGTTCTTC. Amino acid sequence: CASSFLTAGVNNEQFF.

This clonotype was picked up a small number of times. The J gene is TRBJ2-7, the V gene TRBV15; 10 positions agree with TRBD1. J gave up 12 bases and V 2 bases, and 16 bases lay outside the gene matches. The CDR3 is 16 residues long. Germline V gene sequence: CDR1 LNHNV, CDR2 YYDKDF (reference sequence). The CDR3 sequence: CATSRTFWWRDRGWYF. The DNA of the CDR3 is TGTGCCACCAGCAGAACGTTCTGGTGGCGGGACAGGGGCTGGTACTTC.

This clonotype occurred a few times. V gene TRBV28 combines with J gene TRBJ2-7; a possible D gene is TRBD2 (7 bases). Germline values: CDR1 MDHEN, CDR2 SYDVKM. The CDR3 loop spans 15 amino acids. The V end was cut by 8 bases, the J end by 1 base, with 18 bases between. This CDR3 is CASALGGGVSYEQYF. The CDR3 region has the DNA TGTGCCAGCGCCCTAGGAGGGGGGGTTTCCTACGAGCAGTACTTC.

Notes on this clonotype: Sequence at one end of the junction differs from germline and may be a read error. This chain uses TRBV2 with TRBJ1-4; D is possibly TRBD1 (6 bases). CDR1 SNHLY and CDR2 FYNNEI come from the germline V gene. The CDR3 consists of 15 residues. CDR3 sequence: CASSEEWGAGEKLFF. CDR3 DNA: TGTGCCAGCAGCGAAGAGTGGGGGGCGGGCGAAAAACTGTTTTTT.

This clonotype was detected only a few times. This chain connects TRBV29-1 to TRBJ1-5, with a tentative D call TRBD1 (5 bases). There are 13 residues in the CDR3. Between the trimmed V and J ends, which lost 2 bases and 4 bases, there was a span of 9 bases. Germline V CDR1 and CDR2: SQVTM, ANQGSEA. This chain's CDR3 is CSVEISGNQPQHF. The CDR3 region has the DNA TGCAGCGTTGAAATTTCAGGGAATCAGCCCCAGCATTTT.